This is a list of T cell receptor beta chains from one sample in a study of T cells in Graves' hyperthyroidism and ophthalmopathy. TCRdb ran MiXCR on the multiplex PCR reads and lists one entry per CDR3 protein. This table holds approximately 490,000 distinct CDR3 sequences, less than 25% found once. The sequenced material came from blood. Every receptor here comes from a woman in her 70s with Graves' ophthalmopathy. The CDR3 runs from the conserved cysteine through the conserved F or W. The order of the fields is CDR3 protein, V gene, J gene.

cdr3_aa: CASSTSGRNTGELFF
v_call: TRBV9
j_call: TRBJ2-2

cdr3_aa: CASRRGTGNTGELFF
v_call: TRBV6-1
j_call: TRBJ2-2

cdr3_aa: CASSKGRDRSQWVSGLDQPQHF
v_call: TRBV6-2/TRBV6-3
j_call: TRBJ1-5

cdr3_aa: CSAPTADTQYF
v_call: TRBV20-1
j_call: TRBJ2-3

cdr3_aa: CSARLGQGRGYTF
v_call: TRBV20-1
j_call: TRBJ1-2

cdr3_aa: CASSPPASGYEQYF
v_call: TRBV3-1
j_call: TRBJ2-7

cdr3_aa: CASSLTGGRDTQYF
v_call: TRBV12-3/TRBV12-4
j_call: TRBJ2-3

cdr3_aa: CATGRVNYNEQFF
v_call: TRBV12-3/TRBV12-4
j_call: TRBJ2-1

cdr3_aa: CASSEVAAFNEQFF
v_call: TRBV25-1
j_call: TRBJ2-1

cdr3_aa: CASSLDSGRGTQYF
v_call: TRBV27
j_call: TRBJ2-5

cdr3_aa: CATSDPVSRDRGSWWGRADTQYF
v_call: TRBV24-1
j_call: TRBJ2-3

cdr3_aa: CASSSQGDPSYEQYF
v_call: TRBV7-8
j_call: TRBJ2-7

cdr3_aa: CASSYSTGNRETQYF
v_call: TRBV6-5
j_call: TRBJ2-5

cdr3_aa: CATSRGSSGGGSVRHQTETQYF
v_call: TRBV15
j_call: TRBJ2-5

cdr3_aa: CASSLKKRDEKLFF
v_call: TRBV11-3
j_call: TRBJ1-4

cdr3_aa: CASVPRTSSSGEQYF
v_call: TRBV2
j_call: TRBJ2-7

cdr3_aa: CASSTRLAGNTGELFF
v_call: TRBV7-8
j_call: TRBJ2-2

cdr3_aa: CASSPRGDRALGGKNIQYF
v_call: TRBV3-1
j_call: TRBJ2-4

cdr3_aa: CASSPGGAYEQYF
v_call: TRBV12-3/TRBV12-4
j_call: TRBJ2-7

cdr3_aa: CASSVGGAGHYGYTF
v_call: TRBV9
j_call: TRBJ1-2

cdr3_aa: CASSITTWELRYEQYF
v_call: TRBV9
j_call: TRBJ2-7

cdr3_aa: CATSRDPRVEGNEQFF
v_call: TRBV15
j_call: TRBJ2-1

cdr3_aa: CAISESFVGNTEAFF
v_call: TRBV10-3
j_call: TRBJ1-1

cdr3_aa: CSTGHPNTGELFF
v_call: TRBV20-1
j_call: TRBJ2-2

cdr3_aa: CASSMLGDSPLHF
v_call: TRBV19
j_call: TRBJ1-6

cdr3_aa: CSARRLEQYF
v_call: TRBV20-1
j_call: TRBJ2-7

cdr3_aa: CASSRVNYGYTF
v_call: TRBV12-3/TRBV12-4
j_call: TRBJ1-2

cdr3_aa: CASSSGAGRAYEQYF
v_call: TRBV5-5
j_call: TRBJ2-7

cdr3_aa: CASSQDSPNSPLHF
v_call: TRBV4-2
j_call: TRBJ1-6

cdr3_aa: CASSLDGVWSGNTIYF
v_call: TRBV5-6
j_call: TRBJ1-3

cdr3_aa: CASSESTGMNTEAFF
v_call: TRBV6-1
j_call: TRBJ1-1

cdr3_aa: CAISGLAYEQFF
v_call: TRBV3-1
j_call: TRBJ2-1

cdr3_aa: CASSYSGGGETQYF
v_call: TRBV6-5
j_call: TRBJ2-5

cdr3_aa: CAWSWGPNNYGYTF
v_call: TRBV30
j_call: TRBJ1-2

cdr3_aa: CASSPGGSNEPQHF
v_call: TRBV3-1
j_call: TRBJ1-5

cdr3_aa: CATSSDNQPQHF
v_call: TRBV24-1
j_call: TRBJ1-5

cdr3_aa: CSARQVEAFF
v_call: TRBV20-1
j_call: TRBJ1-1

cdr3_aa: CAFRDRNTGELFF
v_call: TRBV30
j_call: TRBJ2-2

cdr3_aa: CATSGVGSYNEQFF
v_call: TRBV24-1
j_call: TRBJ2-1

cdr3_aa: CASSTGVDEQFF
v_call: TRBV25-1
j_call: TRBJ2-1

cdr3_aa: CSPRQETQYF
v_call: TRBV20-1
j_call: TRBJ2-5

cdr3_aa: CASSPGQNYNEQFF
v_call: TRBV5-1
j_call: TRBJ2-1

cdr3_aa: CASLKGTEAFF
v_call: TRBV19
j_call: TRBJ1-1

cdr3_aa: CASSGQRDNEQFF
v_call: TRBV2
j_call: TRBJ2-1

cdr3_aa: CASSLGGVRAFF
v_call: TRBV5-1
j_call: TRBJ1-1

cdr3_aa: CAISVQTTGPKKGDTEAFF
v_call: TRBV10-3
j_call: TRBJ1-1

cdr3_aa: CASSLDPTQYF
v_call: TRBV7-9
j_call: TRBJ2-5

cdr3_aa: CASSYSKGRSSYNEQFF
v_call: TRBV6-2/TRBV6-3
j_call: TRBJ2-1